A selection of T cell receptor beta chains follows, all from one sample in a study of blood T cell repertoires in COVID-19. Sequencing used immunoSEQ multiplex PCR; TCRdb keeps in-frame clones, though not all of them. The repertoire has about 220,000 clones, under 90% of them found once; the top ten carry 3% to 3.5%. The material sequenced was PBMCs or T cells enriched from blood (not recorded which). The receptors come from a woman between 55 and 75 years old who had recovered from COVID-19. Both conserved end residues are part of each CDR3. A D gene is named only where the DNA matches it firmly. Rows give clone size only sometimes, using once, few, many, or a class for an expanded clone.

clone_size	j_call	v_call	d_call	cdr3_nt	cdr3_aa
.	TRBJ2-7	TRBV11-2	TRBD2	TGTGCCAGCAGCTTAGTAGAGAGCGGGAGGGTAAGCGAGCAGTACTTC	CASSLVESGRVSEQYF
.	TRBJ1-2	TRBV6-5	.	TGTGCCAGCACCTCGGCCGGGGGGAACTATGGCTACACCTTC	CASTSAGGNYGYTF
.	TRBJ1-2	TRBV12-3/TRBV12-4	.	TGTGCCAGCAGAACCACAGTCAGAGGGGGCTACACCTTC	CASRTTVRGGYTF
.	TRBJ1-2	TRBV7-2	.	TGTGCCAGCAGAGGGGGTGAAAACTATGGCTACACCTTC	CASRGGENYGYTF
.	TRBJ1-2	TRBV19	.	TGTGCCAGTAGTATCGGCGCCGCCTGGAGGGGCTACACCTTC	CASSIGAAWRGYTF
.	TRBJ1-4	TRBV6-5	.	TGTGCCAGCAGTTTCGGCAGGGAAGAAAAACTGTTTTTT	CASSFGREEKLFF
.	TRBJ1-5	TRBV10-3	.	TGTGCCATCAGTGGCGGGGGAGGACGGTCTGATAGCAATCAGCCCCAGCATTTT	CAISGGGGRSDSNQPQHF
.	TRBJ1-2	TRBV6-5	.	TGTGCCAGCAGGAGACAGAACTATGGCTACACCTTC	CASRRQNYGYTF
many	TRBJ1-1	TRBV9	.	TGTGCCAGCAGCCCGGGGGGAAGTGAAGCTTTCTTT	CASSPGGSEAFF
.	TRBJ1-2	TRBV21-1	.	TGTGCCAGCTTGTTTCAGGCGTATTATGGCTACACCTTC	CASLFQAYYGYTF
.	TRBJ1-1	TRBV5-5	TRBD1	TGTGCCAGCAGCTCACGGACAGGGGATTCACGAAGCGCTGAAGCTTTCTTT	CASSSRTGDSRSAEAFF
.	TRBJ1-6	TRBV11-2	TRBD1	TGTGCCAGCAGCTGGGACAGAGATAATTCACCCCTCCACTTT	CASSWDRDNSPLHF
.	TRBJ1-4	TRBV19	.	TGTGCCAGTAGTACAGGACAGAACGGCAATGAAAAACTGTTTTTT	CASSTGQNGNEKLFF
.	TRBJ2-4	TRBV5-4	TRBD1	TGTGCCAGCAGCCAGAGACAGGGCGGTAGAAACATTCAGTACTTC	CASSQRQGGRNIQYF
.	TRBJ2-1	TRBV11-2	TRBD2	TGTGCCAGCAGACCAGCGGGGAGCTCCTACAATGAGCAGTTCTTC	CASRPAGSSYNEQFF
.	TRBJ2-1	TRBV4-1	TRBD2	TGCGCCAGCAGCCAAGGACCCGGGACTAGCGGGAGCTCCTACAATGAGCAGTTCTTC	CASSQGPGTSGSSYNEQFF
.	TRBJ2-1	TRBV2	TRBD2	TGTGCCAGCAGTATCCTAGCGGGAGAGGTTTATGAGCAGTTCTTC	CASSILAGEVYEQFF
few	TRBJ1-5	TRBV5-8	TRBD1	TGTGCCAGCAGACAGGGGAATCAGCCCCAGCATTTT	CASRQGNQPQHF
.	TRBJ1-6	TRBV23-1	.	TGCGCCAGCAGCAACCCCCTCTCAGGGGAACGAGGTGATTCACCCCTCCACTTT	CASSNPLSGERGDSPLHF
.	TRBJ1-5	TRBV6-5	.	TGTGCCAGCAGTTCTAGCCGGTATAGCAATCAGCCCCAGCATTTT	CASSSSRYSNQPQHF
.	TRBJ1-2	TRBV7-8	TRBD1	TGTGCCAGCAGCTTAAGGGGGCAGGACCTCGGCTACACCTTC	CASSLRGQDLGYTF
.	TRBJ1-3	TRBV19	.	TGTGCCAGTAGTCTCCAGGGGCGCTCCTTCTCTGGAAACACCATATATTTT	CASSLQGRSFSGNTIYF
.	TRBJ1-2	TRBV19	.	TGTGCCAGTACAGGCACAGGGACCTCTGGCTACACCTTC	CASTGTGTSGYTF
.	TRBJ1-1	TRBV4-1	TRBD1	TGCGCCAGCAGCCAGGGAACAGGGGGCTCCCTAGAAGCTTTCTTT	CASSQGTGGSLEAFF
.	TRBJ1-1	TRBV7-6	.	TGTGCCAGCAGCTCAGGTTATAGGGGGTCTGAAGCTTTCTTT	CASSSGYRGSEAFF
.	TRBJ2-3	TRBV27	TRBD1	TGTGCCAGCCACAGGGGAACAGATACGCAGTATTTT	CASHRGTDTQYF
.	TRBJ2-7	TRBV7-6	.	TGTGCCAGCAGCTTACCCAGTGGGACAATGGGCGAGCAGTACTTC	CASSLPSGTMGEQYF
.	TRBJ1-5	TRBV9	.	TGTGCCAGCAGCGCGACAGGAGGCAATCAGCCCCAGCATTTT	CASSATGGNQPQHF
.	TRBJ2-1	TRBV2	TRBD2	TGTGCCAGCAGCGGACTAGTGGTCAATGAGCAGTTCTTC	CASSGLVVNEQFF
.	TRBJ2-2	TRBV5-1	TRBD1	TGCGCCAGCAGCTTGTCAGGGGGCCGGACCGGGGAGCTGTTTTTT	CASSLSGGRTGELFF
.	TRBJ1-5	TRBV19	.	TGTGCCAGTAGTATAGAGGCCGGGTCCCACAATCAGCCCCAGCATTTT	CASSIEAGSHNQPQHF
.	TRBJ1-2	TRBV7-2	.	TGTGCCAGCAGCTTAGACCCGGACAGACCCTTCGGAGGCTACACCTTC	CASSLDPDRPFGGYTF
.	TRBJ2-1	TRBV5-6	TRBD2	TGTGCCAGCAGCTTGCAACTAGCGGGTTATGGAGATGAGCAGTTCTTC	CASSLQLAGYGDEQFF